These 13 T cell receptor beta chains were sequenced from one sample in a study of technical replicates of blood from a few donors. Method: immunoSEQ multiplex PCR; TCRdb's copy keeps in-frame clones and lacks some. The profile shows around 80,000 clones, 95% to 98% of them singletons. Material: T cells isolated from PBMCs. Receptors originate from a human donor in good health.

Here the CDR3 reads CASSQDGRGPLDTGELFF. CDR3 sequence (DNA): TGCGCCAGCAGCCAAGATGGCCGTGGGCCCCTTGACACCGGGGAGCTGTTTTTT. The chain has TRBV4-1 and TRBJ2-2; D unclear. The CDR3 spans 18 residues. V was trimmed by 0 bases and J by 3 bases, leaving 17 bases between them. Germline CDR1 reads MGHRA; CDR2 reads YSYEKL.

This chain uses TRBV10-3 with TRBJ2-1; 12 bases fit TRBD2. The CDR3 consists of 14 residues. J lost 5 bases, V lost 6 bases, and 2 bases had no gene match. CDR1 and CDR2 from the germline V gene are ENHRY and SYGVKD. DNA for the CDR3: TGTGCCATCAGCACTAGCGGGGGGAACAATGAGCAGTTCTTC. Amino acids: CAISTSGGNNEQFF.

The CDR3 sequence: CASSSAYEQYF. For the CDR3, the DNA is TGTGCCAGCAGCTCCGCCTACGAGCAGTACTTC. This chain connects TRBV5-6 to TRBJ2-7; D not certain. CDR1 and CDR2 (germline): SGHDT, YYEEEE. This CDR3 region has 11 residues. V was trimmed by 3 bases and J by 2 bases, leaving 3 bases between them.

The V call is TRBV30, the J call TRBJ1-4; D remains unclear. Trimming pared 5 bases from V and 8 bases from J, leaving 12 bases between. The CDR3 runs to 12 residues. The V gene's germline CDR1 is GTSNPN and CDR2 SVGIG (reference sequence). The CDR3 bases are TGTGCCTGGCGGGTGACTAGCGAAAAACTGTTTTTT. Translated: CAWRVTSEKLFF.

The CDR3 reads CASSEREGSYGYTF. CDR3 bases: TGCGCCAGCAGTGAGCGGGAGGGATCCTATGGCTACACCTTC. This rearrangement joins TRBV10-2 to TRBJ1-2; D unresolved. CDR1 WSHSY and CDR2 SAAADI come from the germline V gene. Trimming took off 2 bases at V and 4 bases at J, with 11 bases between the two ends. The CDR3 loop spans 14 amino acids.

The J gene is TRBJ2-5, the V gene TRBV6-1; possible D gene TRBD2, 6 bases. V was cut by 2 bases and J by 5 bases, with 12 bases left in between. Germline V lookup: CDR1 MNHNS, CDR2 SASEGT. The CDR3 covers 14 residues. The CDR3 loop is CASSERGSPETQYF. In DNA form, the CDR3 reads TGTGCCAGCAGTGAACGGGGGTCTCCCGAGACCCAGTACTTC.

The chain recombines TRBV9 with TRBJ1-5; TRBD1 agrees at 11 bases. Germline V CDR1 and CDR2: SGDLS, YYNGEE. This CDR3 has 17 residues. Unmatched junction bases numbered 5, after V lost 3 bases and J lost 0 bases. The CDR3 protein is CASSAGTGGYSNQPQHF. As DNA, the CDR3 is TGTGCCAGCAGCGCAGGGACAGGGGGATATAGCAATCAGCCCCAGCATTTT.

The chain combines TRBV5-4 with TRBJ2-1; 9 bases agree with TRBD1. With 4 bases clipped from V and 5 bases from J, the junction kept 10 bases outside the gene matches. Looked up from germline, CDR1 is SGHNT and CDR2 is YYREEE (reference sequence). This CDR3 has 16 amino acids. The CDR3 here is CASSRLGTGTDNEQFF. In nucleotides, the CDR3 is TGTGCCAGCAGCCGGTTGGGGACAGGGACAGACAATGAGCAGTTCTTC.

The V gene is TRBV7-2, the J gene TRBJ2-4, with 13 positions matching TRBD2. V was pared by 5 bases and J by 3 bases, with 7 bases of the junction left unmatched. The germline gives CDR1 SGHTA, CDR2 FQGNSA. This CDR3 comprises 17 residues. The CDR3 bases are TGTGCCAGCAGCCCTCCGGGACTAGCGGGAATCAAAAACATTCAGTACTTC. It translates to CASSPPGLAGIKNIQYF.

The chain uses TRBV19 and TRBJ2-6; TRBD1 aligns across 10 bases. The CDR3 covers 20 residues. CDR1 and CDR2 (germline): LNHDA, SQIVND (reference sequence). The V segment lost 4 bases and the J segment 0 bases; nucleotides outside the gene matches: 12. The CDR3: CASSTLGTGALRSGANVLTF. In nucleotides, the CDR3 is TGTGCCAGTAGTACCCTAGGGACAGGGGCTCTTCGCTCTGGGGCCAACGTCCTGACTTTC.

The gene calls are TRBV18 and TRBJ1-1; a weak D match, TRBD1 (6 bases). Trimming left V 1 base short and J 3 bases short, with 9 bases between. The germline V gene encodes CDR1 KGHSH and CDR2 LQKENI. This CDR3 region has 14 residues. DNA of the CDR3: TGTGCCAGCTCACCACTACAGGGAGACACTGAAGCTTTCTTT. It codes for CASSPLQGDTEAFF.

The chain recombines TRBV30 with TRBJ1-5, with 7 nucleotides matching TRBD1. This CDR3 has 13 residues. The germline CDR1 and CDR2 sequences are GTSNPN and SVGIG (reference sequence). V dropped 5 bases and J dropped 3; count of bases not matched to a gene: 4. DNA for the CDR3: TGTGCCTGGGGGCAGGGGGACAATCAGCCCCAGCATTTT. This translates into CAWGQGDNQPQHF. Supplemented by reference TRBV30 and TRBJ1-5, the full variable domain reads SQTIHQWPATLVQPVGSPLSLECTVEGTSNPNLYWYRQAAGRGLQLLFYSVGIGQISSEVPQNLSASRPQDRQFILSSKKLLLSDSGFYLCAWGQGDNQPQHFGDGTRLSIL.

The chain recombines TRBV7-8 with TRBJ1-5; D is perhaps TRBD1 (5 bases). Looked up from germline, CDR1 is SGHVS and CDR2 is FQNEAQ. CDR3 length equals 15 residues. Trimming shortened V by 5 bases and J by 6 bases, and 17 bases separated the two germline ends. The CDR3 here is CASSPRKRGGQPQHF. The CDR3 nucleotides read TGTGCCAGCAGCCCTCGTAAAAGGGGTGGTCAGCCCCAGCATTTT.